The clone carrying this TCR beta chain was detected only once. This record belongs to a study of blood T cell repertoires in COVID-19. The overall study: PBMCs, B-cell-depleted T cells, or T cells provided the cDNA or gDNA that made up the material.

As processed by the authors: Estimation of nucleated cell counts relied on the amplification of reference gene primers. Assay: immunoSEQ multiplex PCR; the TCRdb copy retains only in-frame clones and omits some. The D gene and trimming were derived from the DNA, and the V and J assignments and clone size from that table. The sample records about 170,000 clones, about 87% being singletons. The CDR3 covers 12 residues. Losses at the gene ends were 3 bases for V and 4 bases for J; bases not matched to a gene: 0. The germline V gene encodes CDR1 GTSNPN and CDR2 SVGIG (reference sequence). Sequenced: peripheral blood. This TCR came from a man aged 55 to 70 with acute or convalescent COVID-19. This rearrangement joins TRBV30 to TRBJ2-5; 9 nucleotides agree with TRBD2. CDR3 protein: CAWRAGGETQYF. The CDR3 nucleotides are TGTGCCTGGAGAGCGGGAGGAGAGACCCAGTACTTC.